This is a list of T cell receptor beta chains from one sample in a study of blood T cell repertoires in COVID-19. Sequencing was performed with immunoSEQ multiplex PCR; in TCRdb, only in-frame clones are kept and a portion is missing. The sample records under 250,000 clones, roughly 80% being singletons. Sequencing was carried out using peripheral blood. These receptors were obtained from a woman younger than 35 with acute or convalescent COVID-19. CDR3s include the opening cysteine and the closing phenylalanine or tryptophan. A D gene is named only where the DNA matches it firmly. Size values are once, few and many counts, or a class for expanded clones, and some rows have none.

>15|.|TRBD1|TRBV18|TRBJ1-5
CASSPGRGSGQPQHF
TGTGCCAGCTCACCAGGCAGGGGGTCAGGTCAGCCCCAGCATTTT
>18|.|.|TRBV7-6|TRBJ1-4
CASSLAARVGRPNEKLFF
TGTGCCAGCAGCCTTGCAGCTCGGGTTGGCAGACCCAATGAAAAACTGTTTTTT
>16|.|.|TRBV28|TRBJ2-4
CASSLASGLAKNIQYF
TGTGCCAGCAGTCTCGCCTCTGGACTAGCCAAAAACATTCAGTACTTC
>15|.|.|TRBV19|TRBJ1-3
CASSWARSSGNTIYF
TGTGCCAGTAGTTGGGCCCGTAGCTCTGGAAACACCATATATTTT
>19|once|TRBD1|TRBV7-9|TRBJ2-7
CASSHRQGSVFMKPYEQYF
TGTGCCAGCAGCCACCGACAGGGTTCGGTTTTCATGAAGCCCTACGAGCAGTACTTC
>15|.|TRBD2|TRBV5-4|TRBJ2-3
CASSRAGGPSDTQYF
TGTGCCAGCAGCCGAGCGGGAGGGCCCTCAGATACGCAGTATTTT
>13|.|.|TRBV5-8|TRBJ2-4
CASSRLAKNIQYF
TGTGCCAGCTCGAGGCTAGCCAAAAACATTCAGTACTTC
>18|.|TRBD1|TRBV5-1|TRBJ1-6
CASSVRRTGANSSSPLHF
TGCGCCAGCAGCGTCAGAAGGACAGGGGCGAACAGTAGCTCACCCCTCCACTTT
>15|.|TRBD1|TRBV5-6|TRBJ2-7
CASSFSGTGGYEQYF
TGTGCCAGCAGCTTTTCCGGGACAGGGGGCTACGAGCAGTACTTC
>16|.|TRBD2|TRBV11-3|TRBJ2-3
CASSVGTSGNTDTQYF
TGTGCCAGCAGCGTAGGGACTAGCGGGAACACAGATACGCAGTATTTT
>16|.|.|TRBV15|TRBJ1-1
CATSRDLSARGPEAFF
TGTGCCACCAGCAGAGATTTATCTGCCAGGGGACCTGAAGCTTTCTTT
>13|once|.|TRBV7-7|TRBJ1-5
CASSSQINQPQHF
TGTGCTAGCAGCTCGCAGATCAATCAGCCCCAGCATTTT
>14|.|.|TRBV3-1/TRBV3-2|TRBJ2-7
CASSQDRLAYEQYF
TGTGCCAGCAGCCAAGACCGCTTAGCCTACGAGCAGTACTTC
>15|.|TRBD2|TRBV9|TRBJ2-1
CASGGLAGIYNEQFF
TGTGCCAGCGGAGGACTAGCGGGAATATACAATGAGCAGTTCTTC
>14|.|TRBD1|TRBV2|TRBJ1-5
CASSPGTGGQPQHF
TGTGCCAGCAGTCCCGGGACAGGGGGTCAGCCCCAGCATTTT
>16|.|.|TRBV7-8|TRBJ1-4
CASSFTAGLRGEKLFF
TGTGCCAGCAGCTTTACGGCGGGCTTGAGGGGGGAAAAACTGTTTTTT
>15|.|TRBD2|TRBV24-1|TRBJ2-3
CATSAGAGVVDTQYF
TGTGCCACCAGTGCTGGGGCGGGAGTGGTAGATACGCAGTATTTT
>16|.|TRBD1|TRBV7-9|TRBJ1-4
CASSFGGGMTNEKLFF
TGTGCCAGCAGCTTTGGAGGGGGCATGACTAATGAAAAACTGTTTTTT
>14|.|TRBD1|TRBV3-1/TRBV3-2|TRBJ2-4
CASSLGTGGNIQYF
TGTGCCAGCAGCCTTGGGACAGGGGGGAACATTCAGTACTTC
>14|.|.|TRBV5-1|TRBJ1-4
CASSSRDSNEKLFF
TGCGCCAGCAGCTCCCGGGACTCTAATGAAAAACTGTTTTTT
>17|.|.|TRBV11-2|TRBJ2-2
CASSLSLGDLGTGELFF
TGTGCCAGCAGCTTATCGCTTGGAGATTTGGGTACCGGGGAGCTGTTTTTT
>12|.|.|TRBV6-2/TRBV6-3|TRBJ2-1
CASSYSRQEQFF
TGTGCCAGCAGTTACTCGAGGCAGGAGCAGTTCTTC
>17|once|TRBD1|TRBV20-1|TRBJ2-7
CSASRTGGDTFFHEQYF
TGCAGTGCTAGTCGGACAGGGGGCGATACTTTTTTCCACGAGCAGTACTTC
>15|few|.|TRBV28|TRBJ1-3
CASSFGAGTGNTIYF
TGTGCCAGCAGTTTTGGGGCAGGGACTGGAAACACCATATATTTT
>13|.|.|TRBV30|TRBJ1-1
CAWSVRRIAEAFF
TGTGCCTGGAGTGTCCGCAGGATCGCTGAAGCTTTCTTT
>20|few|TRBD1|TRBV6-4|TRBJ1-4
CARAGTGGLLWIGTNEKLFF
TGTGCCAGAGCCGGGACAGGGGGCCTTCTTTGGATAGGAACTAATGAAAAACTGTTTTTT
>13|.|.|TRBV5-5|TRBJ2-2
CASSLGRGGELFF
TGTGCCAGCAGCTTGGGTCGGGGCGGGGAGCTGTTTTTT
>15|.|TRBD2|TRBV2|TRBJ2-2
CASSEGTSPGGELFF
TGTGCCAGCAGTGAAGGGACTAGCCCGGGCGGGGAGCTGTTTTTT
>14|.|TRBD2|TRBV2|TRBJ2-7
CASSEGLAGEEQYF
TGTGCCAGCAGTGAGGGACTAGCGGGAGAAGAGCAGTACTTC
>15|.|.|TRBV29-1|TRBJ2-1
CSVPPIGVGGNEQFF
TGCAGCGTGCCCCCCATAGGGGTCGGGGGCAATGAGCAGTTCTTC
>13|.|.|TRBV5-1|TRBJ2-1
CASSLALANEQFF
TGCGCCAGCAGCTTGGCCCTAGCCAATGAGCAGTTCTTC
>15|.|TRBD1|TRBV5-6|TRBJ1-6
CASSPRDRGLSPLHF
TGTGCCAGCAGCCCCCGGGACAGGGGCCTTTCACCCCTCCACTTT
>14|once|.|TRBV6-2/TRBV6-3|TRBJ2-1
CASSYSAEVNEQFF
TGTGCCAGCAGTTACTCTGCCGAGGTCAATGAGCAGTTCTTC
>13|.|.|TRBV27|TRBJ2-7
CASSWAGGDEQYF
TGTGCCAGCAGTTGGGCAGGAGGCGACGAGCAGTACTTC
>15|few|TRBD1|TRBV7-2|TRBJ1-5
CASSWGQGGGQPQHF
TGTGCCAGCAGCTGGGGACAGGGAGGCGGACAGCCCCAGCATTTT
>17|.|.|TRBV15|TRBJ1-1
CATSRVAGALMNTEAFF
TGTGCCACCAGCAGAGTGGCAGGCGCCCTTATGAACACTGAAGCTTTCTTT
>13|.|.|TRBV7-8|TRBJ2-7
CASSTGTNFLEYF
TGTGCCAGCAGTACCGGGACAAATTTTTTGGAGTACTTC
>17|.|TRBD2|TRBV9|TRBJ2-5
CASSVGQLAGREETQYF
TGTGCCAGCAGCGTAGGGCAACTAGCGGGGCGGGAAGAGACCCAGTACTTC
>16|.|.|TRBV7-2|TRBJ1-2
CASSLAIWRGAYGYTF
TGTGCCAGCAGCTTAGCCATTTGGAGAGGTGCCTATGGCTACACCTTC
>15|once|.|TRBV19|TRBJ1-6
CASSILGQGDSPLHF
TGTGCCAGTAGTATTCTCGGGCAGGGTGATTCACCCCTCCACTTT
>15|.|TRBD1|TRBV6-5|TRBJ1-3
CASSSSTGSGNTIYF
TGTGCCAGCAGCTCCTCGACAGGGTCAGGAAACACCATATATTTT
>14|.|TRBD1|TRBV7-9|TRBJ2-1
CASSPRQGNLEQFF
TGTGCCAGCAGCCCCCGACAGGGTAATTTGGAGCAGTTCTTC
>13|.|.|TRBV5-4|TRBJ1-1
CASSYQSDTEAFF
TGTGCCAGCAGCTACCAGTCCGACACTGAAGCTTTCTTT
>15|.|TRBD1|TRBV19|TRBJ1-5
CASSMVQGAHQPQHF
TGTGCCAGTAGTATGGTACAGGGGGCGCATCAGCCCCAGCATTTT
>14|.|.|TRBV29-1|TRBJ1-1
CSVGQRVMNTEAFF
TGCAGCGTTGGACAGAGAGTAATGAACACTGAAGCTTTCTTT
>18|.|TRBD1|TRBV5-1|TRBJ1-1
CASSLLGTDKPSDTEAFF
TGCGCCAGCAGCTTGTTAGGGACAGACAAGCCCTCAGACACTGAAGCTTTCTTT
>15|.|.|TRBV7-2|TRBJ2-7
CASSLSGTESYEQYF
TGTGCCAGCAGCTTGTCCGGGACTGAGTCTTACGAGCAGTACTTC
>12|.|.|TRBV27|TRBJ2-7
CASSLLGGEQYF
TGTGCCAGCAGTTTACTGGGGGGCGAGCAGTACTTC
>16|.|.|TRBV14|TRBJ2-5
CASSQGGGTTQETQYF
TGTGCCAGCAGCCAAGGAGGGGGGACTACCCAAGAGACCCAGTACTTC
>15|once|TRBD1|TRBV14|TRBJ2-3
CASSPSGTATDTQYF
TGTGCCAGCAGCCCATCCGGGACAGCAACAGATACGCAGTATTTT
>17|.|.|TRBV3-1/TRBV3-2|TRBJ2-1
CASSQRTGVRSYNEQFF
TGTGCCAGCAGCCAACGGACCGGGGTACGCTCCTACAATGAGCAGTTCTTC
>13|few|TRBD1|TRBV4-3|TRBJ1-5
CASSQGDRQPQHF
TGCGCCAGCAGCCAAGGGGACAGACAGCCCCAGCATTTT
>13|.|.|TRBV10-1|TRBJ1-4
CASSESKRGSLFF
TGCGCCAGCAGTGAGTCGAAAAGGGGCAGCCTCTTTTTT
>16|.|TRBD1|TRBV10-3|TRBJ2-2
CAISETGGSDTGELFF
TGTGCCATCAGTGAGACAGGGGGGTCGGACACCGGGGAGCTGTTTTTT
>15|.|.|TRBV23-1|TRBJ1-3
CASSHSGGSGNTIYF
TGCGCCAGCAGTCACTCCGGGGGCTCTGGAAACACCATATATTTT
>16|once|TRBD2|TRBV15|TRBJ2-1
CATSPRGDSWGGEQFF
TGTGCCACCAGCCCCAGAGGGGACTCATGGGGGGGTGAGCAGTTCTTC
>13|.|.|TRBV12-3/TRBV12-4|TRBJ1-4
CASSLATTEKLFF
TGTGCCAGCAGTTTAGCCACCACAGAAAAACTGTTTTTT
>13|.|.|TRBV7-2|TRBJ2-5
CASSLVGEETQYF
TGTGCCAGCAGCTTAGTCGGAGAAGAGACCCAGTACTTC